This T cell receptor beta chain comes out of a study of cytomegalovirus exposure and HLA in healthy donors. PCR employed 60 Vbeta and 13 Jbeta primers. The protocol was immunoSEQ multiplex PCR, while the TCRdb copy is restricted to in-frame clones and leaves out a portion. The table shows some 170,000 clones, with about four fifths occurring only once. Germline V gene sequence: CDR1 SNHLY, CDR2 FYNNEI. The junction had 9 bases not matched to a gene; V was cut back by 6 bases and J by 1 base. This CDR3 is built from 16 residues. What was sequenced was PBMCs. The V gene is TRBV2, the J gene TRBJ2-5, with 9 bases fitting TRBD2. The TCR comes from a young woman in good health and CMV-seropositive. The CDR3 sequence: CASREGSGGLQETQYF. CDR3 DNA sequence: TGTGCCAGCAGAGAGGGGAGCGGGGGGCTCCAAGAGACCCAGTACTTC.